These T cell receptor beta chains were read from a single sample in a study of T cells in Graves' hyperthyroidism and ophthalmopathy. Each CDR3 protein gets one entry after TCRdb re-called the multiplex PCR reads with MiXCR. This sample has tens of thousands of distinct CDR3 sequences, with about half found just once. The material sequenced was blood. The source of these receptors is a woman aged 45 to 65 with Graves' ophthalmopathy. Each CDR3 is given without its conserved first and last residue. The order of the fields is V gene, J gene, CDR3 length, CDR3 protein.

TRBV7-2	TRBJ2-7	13	ASSLTGTGTYEQY
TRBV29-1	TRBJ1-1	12	SVEAGLLNTEPF
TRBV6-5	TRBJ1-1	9	ASTTNTEAF
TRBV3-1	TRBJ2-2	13	ASSRRTENTGELF
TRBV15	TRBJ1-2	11	ATSRDSGYGYT
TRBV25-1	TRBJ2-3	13	ASTARGTSTDTQY
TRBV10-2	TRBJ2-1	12	ASSQATGYNEQF
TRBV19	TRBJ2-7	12	ASSRTGGDYEQY
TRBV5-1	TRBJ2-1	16	ASSHPTSGRAPNNEQF
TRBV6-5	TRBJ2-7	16	ASSYAPPTSGSSYEQY
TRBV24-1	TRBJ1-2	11	ATSAGGSYGYT
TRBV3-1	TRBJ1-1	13	ASSQLDRPNTEAF
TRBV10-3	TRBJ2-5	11	ASRTGVRETQY
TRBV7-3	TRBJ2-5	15	ASSLGGLAGVRETQY
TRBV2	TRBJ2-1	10	ASSQGRIEQF
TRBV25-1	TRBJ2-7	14	ASSELGAPGSYEQY
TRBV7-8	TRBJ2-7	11	ASTNTGKDEQY
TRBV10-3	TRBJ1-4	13	AISESTATNEKLF
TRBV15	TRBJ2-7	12	ATSKDRSSYEQY
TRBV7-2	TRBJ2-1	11	ASSLRRAREQF
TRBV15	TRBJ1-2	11	ATSGDSLYGYT
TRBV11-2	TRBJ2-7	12	ASSTREVSYEQY
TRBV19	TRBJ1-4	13	ASSAQGLRKEKLF
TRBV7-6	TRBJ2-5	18	ASSSEQREVFQIREGTQY
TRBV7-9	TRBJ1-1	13	ASSLVTMRNTEAF
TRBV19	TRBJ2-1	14	ASSTRRGRSYNEQF
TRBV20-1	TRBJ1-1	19	SARDPGSAYQGVFFGTEAF